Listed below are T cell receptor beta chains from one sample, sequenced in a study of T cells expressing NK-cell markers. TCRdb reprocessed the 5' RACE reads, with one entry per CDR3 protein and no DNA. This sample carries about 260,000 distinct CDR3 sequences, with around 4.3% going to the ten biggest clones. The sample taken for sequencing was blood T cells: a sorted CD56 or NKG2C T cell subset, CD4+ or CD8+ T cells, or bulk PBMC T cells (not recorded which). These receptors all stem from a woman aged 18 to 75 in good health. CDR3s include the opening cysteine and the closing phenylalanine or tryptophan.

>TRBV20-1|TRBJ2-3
CSASPSGTQYF
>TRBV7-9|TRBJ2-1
CASSQGVGDEQFF
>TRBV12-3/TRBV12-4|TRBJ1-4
CASGSRQATNEKLFF
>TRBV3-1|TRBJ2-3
CASSQVGAAKADTQYF
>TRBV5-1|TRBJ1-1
CASSLGGPTEAFF
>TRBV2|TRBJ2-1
CASRDRLAGGHEQFF
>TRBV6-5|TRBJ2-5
CASSYWGLAEETQYF
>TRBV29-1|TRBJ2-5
CSVEGRGETQYF
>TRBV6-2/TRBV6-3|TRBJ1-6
CASSSAIFLQGSRSPLHF
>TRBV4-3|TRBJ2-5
CASSQGVQETQYF
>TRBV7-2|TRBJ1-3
CASSLAGRNTIYF
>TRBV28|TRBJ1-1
CASSSPGQYEAFF
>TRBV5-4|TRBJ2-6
CASSLGLEVSGLLTF
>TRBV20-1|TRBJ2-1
CSARDPALPTSGILF
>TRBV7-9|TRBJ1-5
CASSLAGTGNQPQHF
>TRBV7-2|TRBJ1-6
CASSLRGASNSPLHF
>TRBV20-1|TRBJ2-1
CSARDGTGGSYNEQFF
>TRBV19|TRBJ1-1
CASSIILGATEAFF
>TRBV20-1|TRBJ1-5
CSARGDRGENQPQHF
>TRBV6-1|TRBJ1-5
CASRPGQGAVISQPQHF
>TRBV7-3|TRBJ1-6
CASSLGSHRTSPLHF
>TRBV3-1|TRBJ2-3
CASSRRGLAAEDTQYF
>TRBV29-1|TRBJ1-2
CSVRDRKTYGYTF
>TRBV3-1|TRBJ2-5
CASSPRLAGTQETQYF
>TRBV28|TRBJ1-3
CATGIGNTIYF
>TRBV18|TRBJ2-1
CASSRNPDNEQFF
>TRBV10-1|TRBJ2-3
CASNHLRDAGADTQYF
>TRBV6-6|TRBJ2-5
CASSSDLETQYF
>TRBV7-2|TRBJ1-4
CASSLGSNRGRNEKLFF
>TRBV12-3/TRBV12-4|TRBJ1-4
CASTRRGGRFNEKLFF
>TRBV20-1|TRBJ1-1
CSAEGQGTEAFF
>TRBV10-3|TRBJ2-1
CAISPHGPEQFF
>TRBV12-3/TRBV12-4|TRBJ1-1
CASSFGQNTEAFF
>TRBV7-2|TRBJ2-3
CASSLQGLGTDTQYF
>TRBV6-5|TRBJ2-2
CASSYSMLGVAGELFF
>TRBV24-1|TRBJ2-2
CATSDYKNTGELFF
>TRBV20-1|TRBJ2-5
CSAGGGYQETQYF
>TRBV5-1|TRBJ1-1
CASRVTGENTDAFF
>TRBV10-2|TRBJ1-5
CASSESMGLPQHF
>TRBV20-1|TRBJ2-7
CSARVRGREQYF
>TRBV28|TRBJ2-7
CASSSHSPYEQYF
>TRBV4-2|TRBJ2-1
CASSPTSGSHNEQFF
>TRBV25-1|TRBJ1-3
CASSEPSGGTIYF
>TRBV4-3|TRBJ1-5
CASSQDPGQGMPQHF
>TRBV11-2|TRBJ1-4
CASSFGQGLEKLFF
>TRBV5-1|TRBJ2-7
CASSLAPASGRLYEQYF
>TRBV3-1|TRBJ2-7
CASSLPTGRRSYEQYF
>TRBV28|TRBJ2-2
CASSLTGIPGELFF
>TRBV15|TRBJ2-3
CATSRDGVSTDTQYF
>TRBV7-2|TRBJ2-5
CASSYPFETQYF
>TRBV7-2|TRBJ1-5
CASSFSGGQPQHF
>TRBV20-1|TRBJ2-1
CSARDLAAYNEQFF
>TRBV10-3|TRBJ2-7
CAISGTGVNEQYF
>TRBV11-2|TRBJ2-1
CASSLLAVINEQFF
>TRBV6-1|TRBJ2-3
CASRGQGSSTDTQYF
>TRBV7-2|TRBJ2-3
CASSLAMSWDTQYF
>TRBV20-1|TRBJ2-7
CSARAVPPPYEQYF
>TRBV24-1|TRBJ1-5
CATSLRGVQPQHF
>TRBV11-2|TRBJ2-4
CASSLTSGSVGIQYF
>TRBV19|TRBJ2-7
CASSDDSLGISSYEQYF